This T cell receptor beta chain was obtained from a study of T cells in pancreatic ductal adenocarcinoma. The study, taken as a whole, reports: Tumor and blood clonality did not differ significantly, about 0.11 versus 0.072. The resected cohort was biased toward the minority with early-stage disease.

The selected patients with pancreatic ductal adenocarcinoma had surgery but no neoadjuvant therapy. As regards this clone: The antigen remains undetermined.

This table comes from immunoSEQ multiplex PCR, and its TCRdb copy is limited to in-frame clones, with some not included. Altogether around 15,000 clones are present, under 95% being singletons, with the ten largest covering 15% to 20%. The CDR3 length is 13 residues. V was clipped by 8 bases and J by 2 bases; unmatched bases: 5. In germline, CDR1 is KGHSH, CDR2 LQKENI. The rearrangement uses TRBV18 and TRBJ1-1; 7 bases line up with TRBD1. The specimen sequenced was PBMCs. This TCR came from a human donor with pancreatic ductal adenocarcinoma. CDR3 in amino acids: CASTGQANTEAFF. The CDR3 DNA is TGTGCCAGCACCGGACAGGCCAACACTGAAGCTTTCTTT.